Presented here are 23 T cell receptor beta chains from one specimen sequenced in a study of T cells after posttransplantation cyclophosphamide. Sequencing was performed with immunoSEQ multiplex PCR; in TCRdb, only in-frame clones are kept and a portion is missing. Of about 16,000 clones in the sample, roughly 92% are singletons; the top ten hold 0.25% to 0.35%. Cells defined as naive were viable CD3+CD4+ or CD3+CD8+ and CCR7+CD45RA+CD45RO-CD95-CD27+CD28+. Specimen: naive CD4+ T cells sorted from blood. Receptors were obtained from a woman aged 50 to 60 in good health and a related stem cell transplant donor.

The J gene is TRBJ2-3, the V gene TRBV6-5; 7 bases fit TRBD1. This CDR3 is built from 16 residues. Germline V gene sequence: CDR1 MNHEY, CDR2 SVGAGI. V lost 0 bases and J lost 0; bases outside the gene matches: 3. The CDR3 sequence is CASSYSGDSSTDTQYF. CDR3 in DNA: TGTGCCAGCAGTTACTCAGGGGACAGCAGCACAGATACGCAGTATTTT.

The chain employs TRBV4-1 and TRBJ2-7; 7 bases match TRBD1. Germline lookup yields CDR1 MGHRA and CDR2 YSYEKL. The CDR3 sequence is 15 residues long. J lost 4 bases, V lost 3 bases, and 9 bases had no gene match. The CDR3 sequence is CASSHGTDRTYEQYF. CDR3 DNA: TGCGCCAGCAGCCACGGTACGGACAGGACTTACGAGCAGTACTTC.

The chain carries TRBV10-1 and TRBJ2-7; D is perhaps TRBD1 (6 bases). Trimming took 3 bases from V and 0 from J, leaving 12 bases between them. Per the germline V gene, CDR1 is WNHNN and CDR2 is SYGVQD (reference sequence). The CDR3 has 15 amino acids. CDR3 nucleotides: TGCGCCAGCAGTGACCTGGCAGGGGCCTCCTACGAGCAGTACTTC. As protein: CASSDLAGASYEQYF.

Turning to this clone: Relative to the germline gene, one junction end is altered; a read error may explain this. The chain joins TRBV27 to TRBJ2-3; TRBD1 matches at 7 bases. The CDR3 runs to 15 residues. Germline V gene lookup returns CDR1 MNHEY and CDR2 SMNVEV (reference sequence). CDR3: CASSESDRDADMQYF. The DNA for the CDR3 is TGTGCCAGCAGTGAATCTGACAGGGACGCAGATATGCAGTATTTT.

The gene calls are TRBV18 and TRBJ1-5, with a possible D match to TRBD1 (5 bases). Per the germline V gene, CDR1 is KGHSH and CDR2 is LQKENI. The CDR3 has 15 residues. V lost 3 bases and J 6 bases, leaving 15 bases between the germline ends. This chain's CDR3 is CASSPSREGTQPQHF. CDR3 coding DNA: TGTGCCAGCTCACCGAGCAGGGAGGGCACTCAGCCCCAGCATTTT.

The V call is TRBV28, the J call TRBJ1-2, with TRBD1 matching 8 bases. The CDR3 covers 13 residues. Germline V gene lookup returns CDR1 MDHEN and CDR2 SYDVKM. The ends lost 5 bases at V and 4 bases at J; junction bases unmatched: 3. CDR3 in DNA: TGTGCCAGCAGTCCTGGACAGGGCTATGGCTACACCTTC. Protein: CASSPGQGYGYTF.

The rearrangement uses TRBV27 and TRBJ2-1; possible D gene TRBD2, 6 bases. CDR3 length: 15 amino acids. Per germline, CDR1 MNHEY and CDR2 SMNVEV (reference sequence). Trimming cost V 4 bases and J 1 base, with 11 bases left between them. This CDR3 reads CASSWSSESYNEQFF. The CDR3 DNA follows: TGTGCCAGCAGTTGGTCTAGCGAATCCTACAATGAGCAGTTCTTC.

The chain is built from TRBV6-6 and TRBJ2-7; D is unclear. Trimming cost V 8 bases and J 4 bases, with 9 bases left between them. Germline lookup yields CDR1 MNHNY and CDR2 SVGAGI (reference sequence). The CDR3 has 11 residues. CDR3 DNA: TGTGCCAGCCATGCCAGGTACGAGCAGTACTTC. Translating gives CASHARYEQYF.

CDR3 in amino acids: CASSLEGLADYNEQFF. Here the CDR3 DNA reads TGTGCCAGCAGCTTAGAGGGACTAGCGGATTACAATGAGCAGTTCTTC. V is TRBV7-8 and J is TRBJ2-1; 11 bases are a match to TRBD2. The germline V gene has CDR1 SGHVS and CDR2 FQNEAQ. V was pared by 1 base and J by 4 bases, with 3 bases of the junction left unmatched. The CDR3 runs 16 residues.

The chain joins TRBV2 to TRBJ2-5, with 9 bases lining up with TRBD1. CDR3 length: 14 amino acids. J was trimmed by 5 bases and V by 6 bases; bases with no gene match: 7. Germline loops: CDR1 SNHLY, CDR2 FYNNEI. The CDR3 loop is CASRRSQGAETQYF. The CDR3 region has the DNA TGTGCCAGCAGAAGATCACAGGGGGCCGAGACCCAGTACTTC.

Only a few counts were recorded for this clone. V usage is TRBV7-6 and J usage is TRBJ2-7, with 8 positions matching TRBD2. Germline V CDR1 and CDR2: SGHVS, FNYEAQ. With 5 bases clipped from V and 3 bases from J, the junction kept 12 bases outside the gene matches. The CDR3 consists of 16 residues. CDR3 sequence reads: CASSPGGAGGFYEQYF. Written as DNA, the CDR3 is TGTGCCAGCAGCCCTGGGGGGGCGGGAGGATTCTACGAGCAGTACTTC.

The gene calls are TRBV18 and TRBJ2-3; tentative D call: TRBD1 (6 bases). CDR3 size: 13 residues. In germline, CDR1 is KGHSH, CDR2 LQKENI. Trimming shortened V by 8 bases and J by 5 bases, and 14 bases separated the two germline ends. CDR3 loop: CASAPKGQDTQYF. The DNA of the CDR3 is TGTGCCAGCGCTCCTAAGGGACAAGATACGCAGTATTTT.

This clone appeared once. CDR3 bases: TGTGCCAGCAGCTCCCGTGGGATAGACAGGGTTGACGAGCAGTACTTC. Protein: CASSSRGIDRVDEQYF. The rearrangement links TRBV5-6 to TRBJ2-7, with 7 bases that match TRBD1. From germline, CDR1 is SGHDT and CDR2 YYEEEE. The J segment lost 5 bases and the V segment lost 3 bases, leaving 14 bases of the junction unmatched. The CDR3 is 16 amino acids.

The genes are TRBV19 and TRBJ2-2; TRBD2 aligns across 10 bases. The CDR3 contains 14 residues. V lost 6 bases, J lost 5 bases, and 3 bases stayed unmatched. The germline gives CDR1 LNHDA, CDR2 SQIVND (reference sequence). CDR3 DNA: TGTGCCAGTAGAAGCGGGAGGGGGACCGGGGAGCTGTTTTTT. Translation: CASRSGRGTGELFF.

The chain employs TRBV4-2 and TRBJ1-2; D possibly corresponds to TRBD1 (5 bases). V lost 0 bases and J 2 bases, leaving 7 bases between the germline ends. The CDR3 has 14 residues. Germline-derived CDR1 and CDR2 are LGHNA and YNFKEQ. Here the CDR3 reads CASSQDPGNYGYTF. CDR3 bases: TGTGCCAGCAGCCAAGACCCAGGGAACTATGGCTACACCTTC.

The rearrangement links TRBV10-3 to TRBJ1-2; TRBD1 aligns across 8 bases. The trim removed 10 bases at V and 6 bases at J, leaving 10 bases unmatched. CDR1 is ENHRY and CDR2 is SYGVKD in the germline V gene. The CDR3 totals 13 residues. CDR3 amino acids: CATQPTGVDGYTF. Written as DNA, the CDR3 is TGTGCCACCCAACCGACAGGGGTGGATGGCTACACCTTC.

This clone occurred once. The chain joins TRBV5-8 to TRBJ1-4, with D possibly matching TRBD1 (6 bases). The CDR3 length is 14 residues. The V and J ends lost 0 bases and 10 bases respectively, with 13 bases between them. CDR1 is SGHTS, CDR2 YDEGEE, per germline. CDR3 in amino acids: CASSLDAAGAKLFF. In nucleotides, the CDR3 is TGTGCCAGCAGCTTGGACGCGGCGGGGGCAAAACTGTTTTTT.

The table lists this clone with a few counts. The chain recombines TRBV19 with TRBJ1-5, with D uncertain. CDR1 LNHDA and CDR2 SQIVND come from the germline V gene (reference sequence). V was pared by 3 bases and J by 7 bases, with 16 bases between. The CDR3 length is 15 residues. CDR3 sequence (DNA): TGTGCCAGTAGTATTATCAATCGAGGTGACCAGCCCCAGCATTTT. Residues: CASSIINRGDQPQHF. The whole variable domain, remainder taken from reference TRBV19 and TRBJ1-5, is DGGITQSPKYLFRKEGQNVTLSCEQNLNHDAMYWYRQDPGQGLRLIYYSQIVNDFQKGDIAEGYSVSREKKESFPLTVTSAQKNPTAFYLCASSIINRGDQPQHFGDGTRLSIL.

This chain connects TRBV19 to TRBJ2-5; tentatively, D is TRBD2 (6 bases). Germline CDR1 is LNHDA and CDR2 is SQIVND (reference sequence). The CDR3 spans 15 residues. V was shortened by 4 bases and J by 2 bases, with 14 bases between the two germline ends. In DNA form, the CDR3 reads TGTGCCAGTAGTAAGTCAATTAGCGGACAAGAGACCCAGTACTTC. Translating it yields CASSKSISGQETQYF.

CDR3 DNA: TGCGCCAGCAGCCTACAGGCAGCCGGTTTCCCTGAGCAGTTCTTC. Protein: CASSLQAAGFPEQFF. The J gene is TRBJ2-1, the V gene TRBV5-1, with D possibly being TRBD1 (5 bases). CDR1 and CDR2 (germline): SGHRS, YFSETQ. The CDR3 runs to 15 residues. Trimming removed 4 bases at V and 9 bases at J, with 20 bases between.

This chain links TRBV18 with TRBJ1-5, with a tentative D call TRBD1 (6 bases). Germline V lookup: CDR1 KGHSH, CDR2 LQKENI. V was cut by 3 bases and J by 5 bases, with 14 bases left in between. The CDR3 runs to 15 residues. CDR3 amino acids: CASSPSGVADQPQHF. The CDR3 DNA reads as TGTGCCAGCTCACCTTCAGGGGTGGCTGATCAGCCCCAGCATTTT.

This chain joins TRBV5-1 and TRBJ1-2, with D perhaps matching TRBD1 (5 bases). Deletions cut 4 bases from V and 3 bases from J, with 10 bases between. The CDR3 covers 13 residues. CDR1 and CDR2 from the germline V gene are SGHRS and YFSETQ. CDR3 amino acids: CASSTGGDYGYTF. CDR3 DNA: TGCGCCAGCAGCACGGGGGGAGACTATGGCTACACCTTC.

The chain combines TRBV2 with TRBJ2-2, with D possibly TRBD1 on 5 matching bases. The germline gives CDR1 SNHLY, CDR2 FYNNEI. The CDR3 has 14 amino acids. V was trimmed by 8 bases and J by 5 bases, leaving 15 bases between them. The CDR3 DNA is TGTGCCAGCGAGGCAGGGTCTAATACCGGGGAGCTGTTTTTT. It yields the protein CASEAGSNTGELFF.